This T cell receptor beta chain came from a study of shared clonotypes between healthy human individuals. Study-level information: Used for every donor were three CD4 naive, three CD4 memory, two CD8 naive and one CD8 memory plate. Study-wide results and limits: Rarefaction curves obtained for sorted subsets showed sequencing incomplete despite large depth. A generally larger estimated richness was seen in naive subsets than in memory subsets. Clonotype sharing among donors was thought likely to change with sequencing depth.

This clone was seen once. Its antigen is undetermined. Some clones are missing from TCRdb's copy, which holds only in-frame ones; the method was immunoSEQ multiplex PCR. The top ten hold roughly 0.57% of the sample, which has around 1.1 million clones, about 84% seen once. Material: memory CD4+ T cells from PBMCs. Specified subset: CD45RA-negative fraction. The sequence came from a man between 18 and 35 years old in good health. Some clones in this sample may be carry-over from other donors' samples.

The CDR3 DNA is TGTGCCAGCAGCTTACGACAGCGGAGCTCCTACGAGCAGTACTTC. This gives the protein CASSLRQRSSYEQYF. V usage is TRBV5-4 and J usage is TRBJ2-7; D may match TRBD1 or TRBD2 (5 bases each). Germline V gene lookup returns CDR1 SGHNT and CDR2 YYREEE (reference sequence). This CDR3 is built from 15 residues. Trimming cost V 2 bases and J 0 bases, with 12 bases left between them.